The 30 T cell receptor beta chains reported below all come from one sample, sequenced in a study of T cell responses to AZD1222 COVID-19 vaccine (dated by TCRdb to about 2021). The time point label of this sample denotes: about 28 days (+/-7) after the second vaccine dose. The method behind the library was the immunoSEQ multiplex PCR assay. TCRdb retrieved this table from immuneACCESS and kept in-frame rearrangements only. Not all clones are present; in checked studies, unresolved V genes account for under half, and no reason is known for the remainder. Present in this sample are 120,000 to 150,000 clones, 89% of which were seen just once. Under 2% of the sample comes from the top ten. The sample in question was peripheral blood, obtained 28 days after the second AZD1222 dose. All receptors come from an adult who received the AZD1222 COVID-19 vaccine.

The V gene is TRBV9, the J gene TRBJ1-6; D remains unclear. The germline V gene encodes CDR1 SGDLS and CDR2 YYNGEE. The CDR3 spans 14 residues. Trimming removed 3 bases from V and 8 bases from J, with 12 bases in between. The CDR3: CASSATSLYSPLHF. The CDR3 DNA follows: TGTGCCAGCAGCGCTACCAGTCTCTATTCACCCCTCCACTTT. The full variable domain, completed using reference TRBV9 and TRBJ1-6, is DSGVTQTPKHLITATGQRVTLRCSPRSGDLSVYWYQQSLDQGLQFLIQYYNGEERAKGNILERFSAQQFPDLHSELNLSSLELGDSALYFCASSATSLYSPLHFGNGTRLTVT.

The chain combines TRBV6-7 with TRBJ2-3; maybe TRBD2 (6 bases). TRBV6-7 has ORF status, its function being uncertain. The CDR3 is made up of 15 amino acids. Trimming removed 8 bases from V and 0 bases from J, with 15 bases in between. CDR3 amino acids: CASDVYSGSTDTQYF. The CDR3 DNA follows: TGTGCCAGCGATGTATATAGCGGAAGCACAGATACGCAGTATTTT.

The chain links TRBV5-1 to TRBJ2-5, with TRBD1 matching 8 bases. V dropped 0 bases and J dropped 2; count of bases not matched to a gene: 3. The CDR3 extends over 15 amino acids. Germline CDR1 and CDR2: SGHRS and YFSETQ. For the CDR3, the DNA is TGCGCCAGCAGCTTGGCGGACAGGGCGCAAGAGACCCAGTACTTC. This codes for CASSLADRAQETQYF. The full variable domain, its missing parts supplied by reference TRBV5-1 and TRBJ2-5, is KAGVTQTPRYLIKTRGQQVTLSCSPISGHRSVSWYQQTPGQGLQFLFEYFSETQRNKGNFPGRFSGRQFSNSRSEMNVSTLELGDSALYLCASSLADRAQETQYFGPGTRLLVL.

The chain carries TRBV5-1 and TRBJ2-5; the D call may be TRBD1 or TRBD2 (5 bases each). Deletions cut 0 bases from V and 3 bases from J, with 9 bases between. This CDR3 has 14 residues. The germline V gene has CDR1 SGHRS and CDR2 YFSETQ. The chain's CDR3 is CASSLGGTKETQYF. CDR3 nucleotides: TGCGCCAGCAGCTTGGGAGGGACCAAAGAGACCCAGTACTTC.

The chain is built from TRBV2 and TRBJ2-3; 7 positions match TRBD1. Germline values: CDR1 SNHLY, CDR2 FYNNEI. The length of the CDR3 is 14 residues. The V segment lost 6 bases and the J segment 2 bases; nucleotides outside the gene matches: 5. CDR3 loop: CASRLDRTTDTQYF. The CDR3 DNA is TGTGCCAGCAGATTGGACAGGACCACAGATACGCAGTATTTT. The complete variable domain, with remaining parts taken from reference TRBV2 and TRBJ2-3, reads EPEVTQTPSHQVTQMGQEVILRCVPISNHLYFYWYRQILGQKVEFLVSFYNNEISEKSEIFDDQFSVERPDGSNFTLKIRSTKLEDSAMYFCASRLDRTTDTQYFGPGTRLTVL.

The chain combines TRBV5-1 with TRBJ2-5; 11 positions match TRBD2. V was clipped by 4 bases and J by 1 base; unmatched bases: 3. Per the germline V gene, CDR1 is SGHRS and CDR2 is YFSETQ. The CDR3 has 15 amino acids. The CDR3 protein is CASSGGTSGQETQYF. The DNA of the CDR3 is TGCGCCAGCAGCGGCGGGACTAGCGGCCAAGAGACCCAGTACTTC. The full variable domain, its missing parts supplied by reference TRBV5-1 and TRBJ2-5, is KAGVTQTPRYLIKTRGQQVTLSCSPISGHRSVSWYQQTPGQGLQFLFEYFSETQRNKGNFPGRFSGRQFSNSRSEMNVSTLELGDSALYLCASSGGTSGQETQYFGPGTRLLVL.

This rearrangement joins TRBV19 to TRBJ1-1, with D possibly being TRBD1 (6 bases). The CDR3 totals 14 residues. V was trimmed by 6 bases and J by 1 base, leaving 12 bases between them. CDR1 is LNHDA, CDR2 SQIVND, per germline (reference sequence). The CDR3 nucleotides are TGTGCCAGTAGCTTTAGCAGGGGGAACACTGAAGCTTTCTTT. Amino acids: CASSFSRGNTEAFF.

V usage is TRBV27 and J usage is TRBJ2-1; D is perhaps TRBD2 (6 bases). The CDR3 runs to 14 residues. The germline gives CDR1 MNHEY, CDR2 SMNVEV (reference sequence). The V end was cut by 4 bases, the J end by 8 bases, with 15 bases between. In DNA form, the CDR3 reads TGTGCCAGCAGTTCTCTAACTAGCCCATATGAGCAGTTCTTC. Protein: CASSSLTSPYEQFF.

The V and J genes are TRBV6-5 and TRBJ1-1; D may be TRBD1 (6 bases). Germline V CDR1 and CDR2: MNHEY, SVGAGI. V lost 5 bases to trimming and J lost 6 bases, with 16 bases between them. The CDR3 spans 14 residues. CDR3 sequence (DNA): TGTGCCAGCAGTCACCCGGGACAAATGTCTGAAGCTTTCTTT. Translating gives CASSHPGQMSEAFF.

This chain uses TRBV5-6 with TRBJ1-1; a possible D gene is TRBD1 (6 bases). Trimming shortened V by 5 bases and J by 2 bases, and 10 bases separated the two germline ends. The CDR3 sequence is 13 residues long. Germline V gene data show CDR1 as SGHDT and CDR2 as YYEEEE. For the CDR3, the DNA is TGTGCCAGCAGTATGACAGGTAACACTGAAGCTTTCTTT. Protein: CASSMTGNTEAFF. Full variable domain (missing parts from reference TRBV5-6 and TRBJ1-1): DAGVTQSPTHLIKTRGQQVTLRCSPKSGHDTVSWYQQALGQGPQFIFQYYEEEERQRGNFPDRFSGHQFPNYSSELNVNALLLGDSALYLCASSMTGNTEAFFGQGTRLTVV.

This sequence joins TRBV30 and TRBJ1-1; maybe TRBD1 (5 bases). The V gene lost 0 bases and the J gene lost 10 bases, with 15 bases spanning the gap. There are 13 residues in the CDR3. Germline V gene sequence: CDR1 GTSNPN, CDR2 SVGIG (reference sequence). The CDR3 nucleotides read TGTGCCTGGAGTGTACATGGCAGGGAGGGAGCTTTCTTT. It yields the protein CAWSVHGREGAFF.

This rearrangement joins TRBV6-5 to TRBJ2-1; 8 bases are a match to TRBD2. This CDR3 comprises 13 residues. Germline values: CDR1 MNHEY, CDR2 SVGAGI. With V trimmed by 9 bases and J by 4 bases, 5 bases remained unmatched. The CDR3 nucleotides are TGTGCCAGTAATAGCGGGGAATACAATGAGCAGTTCTTC. It translates to CASNSGEYNEQFF.

J is TRBJ1-1 and V is TRBV7-2; D possibly corresponds to TRBD1 (5 bases). The CDR3 spans 16 residues. Per germline, CDR1 SGHTA and CDR2 FQGNSA. V was pared by 4 bases and J by 4 bases, with 19 bases between. CDR3 nucleotides: TGTGCCAGCAGCTCCACTGTGAGGGCAGGGCGCACTGAAGCTTTCTTT. This gives the protein CASSSTVRAGRTEAFF.

CDR3: CASSHRGDGNSPLHF. The CDR3 region has the DNA TGTGCCAGCAGCCACCGGGGGGATGGGAATTCACCCCTCCACTTT. The chain is built from TRBV6-5 and TRBJ1-6; D is perhaps TRBD1 (5 bases). Trimming pared 6 bases from V and 7 bases from J, leaving 16 bases between. The CDR3 contains 15 residues. Germline V gene sequence: CDR1 MNHEY, CDR2 SVGAGI.

This clone appeared a single time. The V call is TRBV6-5, the J call TRBJ1-2; 8 bases match TRBD1. V shed 0 bases and J 4 bases; nucleotides not matched to a gene: 4. This CDR3 has 15 residues. The germline CDR1 and CDR2 sequences are MNHEY and SVGAGI. CDR3 region: CASSYSRTGGYGYTF. The CDR3 region has the DNA TGTGCCAGCAGTTACTCAAGAACAGGGGGCTATGGCTACACCTTC.

The J gene is TRBJ2-3, the V gene TRBV19; 12 bases are a match to TRBD2. The CDR3 extends over 16 amino acids. V lost 6 bases to trimming and J lost 5 bases; unmatched junction nucleotides: 9. Germline V gene lookup returns CDR1 LNHDA and CDR2 SQIVND (reference sequence). This chain's CDR3 is CASRKETSGSIDTQYF. The CDR3 DNA follows: TGTGCCAGTAGGAAAGAGACTAGCGGGAGTATAGATACGCAGTATTTT.

This clone has only one observation. This rearrangement joins TRBV5-1 to TRBJ1-2; 8 bases are shared with TRBD1. The CDR3 runs 14 residues. Germline values: CDR1 SGHRS, CDR2 YFSETQ. The trim removed 7 bases at V and 6 bases at J, leaving 11 bases unmatched. The CDR3 region is CASGPSQGANGYTF. DNA of the CDR3: TGCGCCAGCGGTCCCAGCCAGGGGGCGAATGGCTACACCTTC.

The chain has TRBV7-2 and TRBJ2-5; 13 bases match TRBD2. Trimming cost V 3 bases and J 5 bases; bases outside gene matches: 12. The CDR3 is 18 amino acids. The germline CDR1 and CDR2 sequences are SGHTA and FQGNSA. In DNA, the CDR3 is TGTGCCAGCAGCTTCCTCACTAGCGGGAGGGCCTCAGGGGAGACCCAGTACTTC. This gives the protein CASSFLTSGRASGETQYF.

The chain couples TRBV9 to TRBJ2-3; the match to TRBD2 covers 9 bases. Germline trimming cut 3 bases from V and 3 bases from J; bases unmatched to any gene: 8. Germline V gene data show CDR1 as SGDLS and CDR2 as YYNGEE. There are 16 residues in the CDR3. As DNA, the CDR3 is TGTGCCAGCAGCGACGGTCAGCGGGAGGTTACAGATACGCAGTATTTT. Protein sequence: CASSDGQREVTDTQYF.

This clone has just one count. The rearrangement links TRBV2 to TRBJ2-5; 12 bases align to TRBD1. CDR1 is SNHLY and CDR2 is FYNNEI in the germline V gene. The junction had 8 bases not matched to a gene; V was cut back by 8 bases and J by 4 bases. The CDR3 consists of 15 residues. The CDR3 sequence: CASEPGQGARETQYF. DNA of the CDR3: TGTGCCAGCGAGCCGGGACAGGGGGCCCGAGAGACCCAGTACTTC.

The V gene is TRBV5-1, the J gene TRBJ2-7; perhaps TRBD1 as D (6 bases). V lost 4 bases and J 2 bases, leaving 16 bases between the germline ends. Germline V gene data show CDR1 as SGHRS and CDR2 as YFSETQ. The CDR3 runs to 15 residues. The CDR3 sequence is CASSRTGTQTYEQYF. The CDR3 DNA sequence: TGCGCCAGCAGCCGCACCGGGACACAGACCTACGAGCAGTACTTC.

The chain uses TRBV30 and TRBJ2-5, with 13 nucleotides matching TRBD2. Germline assignment: CDR1 GTSNPN and CDR2 SVGIG (reference sequence). The CDR3 extends over 15 amino acids. J gave up 5 bases and V 0 bases, and 3 bases lay outside the gene matches. The CDR3: CAWSVGLAGVETQYF. The CDR3 coding sequence is TGTGCCTGGAGTGTAGGACTAGCGGGGGTGGAGACCCAGTACTTC.

The gene calls are TRBV10-2 and TRBJ1-2, with TRBD1 identical over 8 bases. The CDR3 is 13 residues long. CDR1 is WSHSY, CDR2 SAAADI, per germline. With V trimmed by 9 bases and J by 6 bases, 9 bases remained unmatched. The CDR3 loop reads CASGVGQENGYTF. The DNA for the CDR3 is TGCGCCAGTGGAGTGGGACAGGAGAATGGCTACACCTTC.

The chain carries TRBV29-1 and TRBJ2-2, with D perhaps assigned TRBD1 or TRBD2 (5 bases each). The ends were cut back, 7 bases at V and 6 bases at J, with 15 bases in the middle. This CDR3 region has 13 residues. Germline V gene lookup returns CDR1 SQVTM and CDR2 ANQGSEA. The CDR3 DNA is TGCAGCGGGGGGAAAAGCGAAGCCGGGGAGCTGTTTTTT. The encoded protein is CSGGKSEAGELFF.

The chain couples TRBV18 to TRBJ1-5, with D perhaps TRBD1 (6 bases). V lost 7 bases and J lost 5, with 12 bases in between. The CDR3 is 13 residues long. Germline V gene sequence: CDR1 KGHSH, CDR2 LQKENI. This chain's CDR3 is CASCRDNDQPQHF. In DNA form, the CDR3 reads TGTGCCAGCTGCCGGGACAACGATCAGCCCCAGCATTTT.

CDR3 in DNA: TGTGCCAGCAGCTCGACGGCGGGTACTGAAGCTTTCTTT. Translating it yields CASSSTAGTEAFF. The rearrangement uses TRBV9 and TRBJ1-1, with unresolved D. CDR1 and CDR2 from the germline V gene are SGDLS and YYNGEE. This CDR3 is built from 13 residues. V gave up 4 bases and J gave up 5 bases, with 12 bases separating them. The full variable domain, its missing parts supplied by reference TRBV9 and TRBJ1-1, is DSGVTQTPKHLITATGQRVTLRCSPRSGDLSVYWYQQSLDQGLQFLIQYYNGEERAKGNILERFSAQQFPDLHSELNLSSLELGDSALYFCASSSTAGTEAFFGQGTRLTVV.

The gene calls are TRBV24-1 and TRBJ2-3, with D possibly being TRBD1 or TRBD2 (5 bases each). V lost 9 bases, J lost 3 bases, and 18 bases lay in between. This CDR3 is 15 amino acids long. The germline CDR1 and CDR2 sequences are KGHDR and SFDVKD. CDR3 loop: CATSALGEGTDTQYF. In nucleotides, the CDR3 is TGTGCCACCTCAGCTCTGGGGGAAGGTACAGATACGCAGTATTTT.

This chain joins TRBV6-5 and TRBJ1-6, with D possibly matching TRBD1 (5 bases). The CDR3 loop spans 15 amino acids. V lost 0 bases and J lost 10, with 13 bases in between. The V gene's germline CDR1 is MNHEY and CDR2 SVGAGI. For the CDR3, the DNA is TGTGCCAGCAGTTACTCGAAGGGGCGCGGGTCACCCCTCCACTTT. It is translated as CASSYSKGRGSPLHF.

The V gene is TRBV6-1, the J gene TRBJ2-1; TRBD2 matches 11 bases. V was pared by 3 bases and J by 2 bases, with 3 bases of the junction left unmatched. The V gene's germline CDR1 is MNHNS and CDR2 SASEGT. The CDR3 has 16 residues. DNA for the CDR3: TGTGCCAGCAGTGATCGGGGACTAGCGGCCTACAATGAGCAGTTCTTC. It specifies CASSDRGLAAYNEQFF.

The V call is TRBV7-3, the J call TRBJ1-1; the D gene is possibly TRBD1 (6 bases). Germline CDR1 and CDR2: SGHTA and FQGTGA. The CDR3 runs to 15 residues. The germline V and J ends were trimmed by 4 bases and 1 base, with 13 bases remaining between them. In DNA form, the CDR3 reads TGTGCCAGCAGCTCCGGGGGGGCGGAGAACACTGAAGCTTTCTTT. This codes for CASSSGGAENTEAFF. Drawing the rest from reference TRBV7-3 and TRBJ1-1, the complete variable domain is GAGVSQTPSNKVTEKGKYVELRCDPISGHTALYWYRQSLGQGPEFLIYFQGTGAADDSGLPNDRFFAVRPEGSVSTLKIQRTERGDSAVYLCASSSGGAENTEAFFGQGTRLTVV.